This T cell receptor beta chain came from a study of T cells after yellow fever vaccination. General study results and limits: Detected again after the booster were most primary-vaccination clones, at 95% to 98% CD4 and 88% CD8.

The sample holds many counts of this clonotype. Its cognate antigen is unknown. This CDR3 contains 14 residues. With 0 bases removed from V and 7 bases from J, the gap between germline ends came to 9 bases. CDR1 is SEHNR and CDR2 is FQNEAQ in the germline V gene (reference sequence). TCRdb reprocessed the 5' RACE reads with MiXCR, giving one entry per CDR3 protein. The sample consists of roughly 120,000 distinct CDR3 sequences, 6.5% to 9% of them appearing once. The receptor comes from a man aged 18 to 30 who received the YFV17D yellow fever vaccine. This chain uses TRBV7-9 with TRBJ1-4; unclear D gene. The material sequenced was CD4+ T cells sorted from PBMCs, taken more than 40 days after the first yellow fever vaccination. Here the CDR3 DNA reads TGTGCCAGCAGCTTAGCCGGATCTGGTGAAAAACTGTTTTTT. Translated: CASSLAGSGEKLFF. Combining the CDR3 with reference TRBV7-9 and TRBJ1-4 gives the whole variable domain DTGVSQNPRHKITKRGQNVTFRCDPISEHNRLYWYRQTLGQGPEFLTYFQNEAQLEKSRLLSDRFSAERPKGSFSTLEIQRTEQGDSAMYLCASSLAGSGEKLFFGSGTQLSVL.